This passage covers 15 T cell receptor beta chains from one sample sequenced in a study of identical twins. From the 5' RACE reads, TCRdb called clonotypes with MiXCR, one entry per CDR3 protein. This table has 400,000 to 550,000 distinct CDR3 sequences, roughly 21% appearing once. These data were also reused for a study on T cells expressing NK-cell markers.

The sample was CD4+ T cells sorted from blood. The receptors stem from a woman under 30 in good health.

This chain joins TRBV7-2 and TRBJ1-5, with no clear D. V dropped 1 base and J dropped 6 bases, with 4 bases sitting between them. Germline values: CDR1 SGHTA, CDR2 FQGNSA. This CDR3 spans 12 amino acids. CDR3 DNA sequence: TGTGCCAGCAGCTTAGACTCTCAGCCCCAGCATTTT. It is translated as CASSLDSQPQHF.

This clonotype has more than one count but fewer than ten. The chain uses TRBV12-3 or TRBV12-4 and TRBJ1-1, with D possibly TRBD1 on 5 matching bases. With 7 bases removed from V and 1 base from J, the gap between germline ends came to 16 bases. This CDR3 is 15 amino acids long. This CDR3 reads CASTLDRGWNTEAFF. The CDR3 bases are TGTGCCAGCACCTTGGATAGGGGCTGGAACACTGAAGCTTTCTTT.

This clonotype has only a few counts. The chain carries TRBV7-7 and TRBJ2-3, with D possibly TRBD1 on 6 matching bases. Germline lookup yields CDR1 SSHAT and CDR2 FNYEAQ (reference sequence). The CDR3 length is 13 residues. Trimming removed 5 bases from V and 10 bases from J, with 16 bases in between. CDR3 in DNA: TGTGCCAGCAGCCCACAACAGGGTGGGTCGCAGTATTTT. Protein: CASSPQQGGSQYF.

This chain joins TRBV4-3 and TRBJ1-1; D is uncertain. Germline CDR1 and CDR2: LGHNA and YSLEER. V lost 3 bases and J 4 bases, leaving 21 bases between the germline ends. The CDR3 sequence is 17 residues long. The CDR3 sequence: CASSQAGTAGDGTEAFF. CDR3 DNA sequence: TGCGCCAGCAGCCAGGCGGGAACTGCGGGCGACGGCACTGAAGCTTTCTTT.

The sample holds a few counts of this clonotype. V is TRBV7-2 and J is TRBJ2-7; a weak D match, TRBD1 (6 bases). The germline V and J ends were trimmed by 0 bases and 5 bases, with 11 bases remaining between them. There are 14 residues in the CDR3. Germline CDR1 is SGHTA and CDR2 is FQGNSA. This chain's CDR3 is CASSLARDTDEQYF. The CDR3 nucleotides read TGTGCCAGCAGCTTAGCCCGGGACACAGACGAGCAGTACTTC.

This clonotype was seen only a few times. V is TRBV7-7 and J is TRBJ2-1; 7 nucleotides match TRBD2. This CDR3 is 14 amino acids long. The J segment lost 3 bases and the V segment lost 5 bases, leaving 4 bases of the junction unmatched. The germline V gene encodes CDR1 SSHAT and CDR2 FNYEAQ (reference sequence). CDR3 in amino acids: CASSRGRGYNEQFF. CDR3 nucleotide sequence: TGTGCCAGCAGCCGCGGGAGAGGCTACAATGAGCAGTTCTTC.

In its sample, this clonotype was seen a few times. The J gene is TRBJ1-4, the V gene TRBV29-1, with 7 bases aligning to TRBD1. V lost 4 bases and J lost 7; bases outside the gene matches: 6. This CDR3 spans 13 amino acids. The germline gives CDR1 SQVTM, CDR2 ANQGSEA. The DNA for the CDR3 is TGCAGCGTTGGGACAGGTCGGAGTGAAAAACTGTTTTTT. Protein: CSVGTGRSEKLFF.

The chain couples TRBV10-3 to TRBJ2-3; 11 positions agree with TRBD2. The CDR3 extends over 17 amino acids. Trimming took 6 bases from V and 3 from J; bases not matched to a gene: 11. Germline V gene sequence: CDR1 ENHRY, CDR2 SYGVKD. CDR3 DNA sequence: TGTGCCATCAGGGCGGCTAGCGGGGGGCTTTTGACAGATACGCAGTATTTT. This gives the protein CAIRAASGGLLTDTQYF.

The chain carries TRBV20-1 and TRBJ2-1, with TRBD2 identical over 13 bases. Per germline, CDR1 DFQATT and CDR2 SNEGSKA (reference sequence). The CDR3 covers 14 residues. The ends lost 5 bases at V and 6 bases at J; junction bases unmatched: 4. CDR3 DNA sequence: TGCAGTGCTCGACTAGCGGGAGGCGTCAATGAGCAGTTCTTC. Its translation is CSARLAGGVNEQFF.

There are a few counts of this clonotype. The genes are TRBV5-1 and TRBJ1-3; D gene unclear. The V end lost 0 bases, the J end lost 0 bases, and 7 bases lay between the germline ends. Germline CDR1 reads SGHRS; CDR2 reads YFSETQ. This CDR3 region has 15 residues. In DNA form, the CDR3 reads TGCGCCAGCAGCTTGGGCCACCCCTCTGGAAACACCATATATTTT. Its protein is CASSLGHPSGNTIYF.

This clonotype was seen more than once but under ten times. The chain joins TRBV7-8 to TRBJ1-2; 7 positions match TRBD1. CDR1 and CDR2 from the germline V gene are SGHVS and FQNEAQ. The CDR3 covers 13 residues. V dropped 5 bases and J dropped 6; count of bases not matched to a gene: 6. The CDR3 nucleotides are TGTGCCAGCAGCAAACAGGGGCGAGATGGCTACACCTTC. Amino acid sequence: CASSKQGRDGYTF.

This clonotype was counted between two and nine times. Written as DNA, the CDR3 is TGTGCCAGCTCACCAATCTCAGACACTGAAGCTTTCTTT. Its translation is CASSPISDTEAFF. This sequence joins TRBV18 and TRBJ1-1; D remains ambiguous. The CDR3 is made up of 13 amino acids. Trimming removed 2 bases at V and 3 bases at J, with 7 bases between. Germline lookup yields CDR1 KGHSH and CDR2 LQKENI.

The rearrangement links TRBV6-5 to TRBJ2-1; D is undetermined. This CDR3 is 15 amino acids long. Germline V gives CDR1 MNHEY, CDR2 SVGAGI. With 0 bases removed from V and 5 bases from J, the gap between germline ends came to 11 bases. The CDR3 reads CASSYSWFGDNEQFF. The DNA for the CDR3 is TGTGCCAGCAGTTACTCCTGGTTTGGGGACAATGAGCAGTTCTTC.

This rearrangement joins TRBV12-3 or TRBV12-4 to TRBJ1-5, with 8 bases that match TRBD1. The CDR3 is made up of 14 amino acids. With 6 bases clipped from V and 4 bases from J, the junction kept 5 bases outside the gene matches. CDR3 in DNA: TGTGCCAGCAGCCGGACAGGGCCAAATCAGCCCCAGCATTTT. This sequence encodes CASSRTGPNQPQHF.

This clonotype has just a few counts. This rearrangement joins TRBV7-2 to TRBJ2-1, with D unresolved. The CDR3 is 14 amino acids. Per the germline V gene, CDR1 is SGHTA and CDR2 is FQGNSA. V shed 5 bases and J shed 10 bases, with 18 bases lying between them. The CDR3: CASSHPRDPKEQFF. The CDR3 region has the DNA TGTGCCAGCAGCCACCCTAGGGATCCTAAAGAGCAGTTCTTC. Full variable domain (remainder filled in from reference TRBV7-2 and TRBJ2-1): GAGVSQSPSNKVTEKGKDVELRCDPISGHTALYWYRQSLGQGLEFLIYFQGNSAPDKSGLPSDRFSAERTGGSVSTLTIQRTQQEDSAVYLCASSHPRDPKEQFFGPGTRLTVL.